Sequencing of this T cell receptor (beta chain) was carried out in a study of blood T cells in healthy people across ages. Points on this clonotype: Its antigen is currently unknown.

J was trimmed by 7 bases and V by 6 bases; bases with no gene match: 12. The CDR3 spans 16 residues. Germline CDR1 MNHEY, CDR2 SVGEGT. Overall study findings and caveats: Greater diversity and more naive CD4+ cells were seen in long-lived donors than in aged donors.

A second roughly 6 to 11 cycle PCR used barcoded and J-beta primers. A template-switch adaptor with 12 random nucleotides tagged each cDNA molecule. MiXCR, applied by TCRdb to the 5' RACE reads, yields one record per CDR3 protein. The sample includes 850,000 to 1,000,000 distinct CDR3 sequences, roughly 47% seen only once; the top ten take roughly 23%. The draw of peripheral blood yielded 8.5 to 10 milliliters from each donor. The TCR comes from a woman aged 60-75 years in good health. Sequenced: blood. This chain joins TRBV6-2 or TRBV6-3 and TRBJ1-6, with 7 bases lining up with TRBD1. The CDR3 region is CASRSSPGQRNSPLHF. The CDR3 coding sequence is TGTGCCAGCAGATCGTCACCGGGACAGAGGAATTCACCCCTCCACTTT.